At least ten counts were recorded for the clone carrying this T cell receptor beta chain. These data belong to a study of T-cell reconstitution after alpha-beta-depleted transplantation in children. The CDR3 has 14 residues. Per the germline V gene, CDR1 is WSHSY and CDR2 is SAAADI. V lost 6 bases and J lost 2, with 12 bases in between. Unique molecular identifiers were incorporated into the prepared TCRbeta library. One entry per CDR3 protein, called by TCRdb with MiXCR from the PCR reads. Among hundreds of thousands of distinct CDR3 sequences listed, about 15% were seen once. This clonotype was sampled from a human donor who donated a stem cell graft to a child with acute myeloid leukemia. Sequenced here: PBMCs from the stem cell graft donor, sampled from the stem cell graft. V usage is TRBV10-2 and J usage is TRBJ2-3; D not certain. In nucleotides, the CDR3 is TGCGCCAGCAGGAAGAGCGTTTCCACAGATACGCAGTATTTT. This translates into CASRKSVSTDTQYF.